The rows below give T cell receptor beta chains drawn from one sample of a study of cytomegalovirus exposure and HLA in healthy donors. Sequencing was performed with immunoSEQ multiplex PCR; in TCRdb, only in-frame clones are kept and a portion is missing. The table includes roughly 190,000 clones, approximately 85% detected once. Sequenced: PBMCs. The receptor set was obtained from a man between 18 and 35 years old in good health and CMV-seronegative. Both conserved end residues are part of each CDR3. Each record gives: V gene, D gene, J gene, clone size, CDR3 DNA, CDR3 protein. D genes are given only for firm matches. Size is stated for part of the rows, as once, few or many counts, or as a class when the clone is expanded.

V gene: TRBV29-1
D gene: NA
J gene: TRBJ2-7
clone size: NA
CDR3 DNA: TGCAGCGTTGAAGTTTTCCCGCCGGACAACGCGGCCGAGCAGTACTTC
CDR3 protein: CSVEVFPPDNAAEQYF

V gene: TRBV28
D gene: TRBD2
J gene: TRBJ2-1
clone size: NA
CDR3 DNA: TGTGCCAGCAGTTTTTTAGGGACTAGCGGGAGGATCTCCTACAATGAGCAGTTCTTC
CDR3 protein: CASSFLGTSGRISYNEQFF

V gene: TRBV4-3
D gene: NA
J gene: TRBJ2-2
clone size: NA
CDR3 DNA: TGCGCCAGCAGCAATTTCAGGGGCGGATACACCGGGGAGCTGTTTTTT
CDR3 protein: CASSNFRGGYTGELFF

V gene: TRBV2
D gene: NA
J gene: TRBJ1-2
clone size: few
CDR3 DNA: TGTGCCAGCAGTGAAGGGGGCAGGGAGGTCTATGGCTACACCTTC
CDR3 protein: CASSEGGREVYGYTF

V gene: TRBV5-6
D gene: NA
J gene: TRBJ1-1
clone size: NA
CDR3 DNA: TGTGCCAGCAGCTTGTGGGGACTCCAGAACACTGAAGCTTTCTTT
CDR3 protein: CASSLWGLQNTEAFF

V gene: TRBV14
D gene: NA
J gene: TRBJ2-3
clone size: NA
CDR3 DNA: TGTGCCAGCAGCCAAGAATCAAGGGAGATCGATACGCAGTATTTT
CDR3 protein: CASSQESREIDTQYF

V gene: TRBV7-9
D gene: NA
J gene: TRBJ1-2
clone size: few
CDR3 DNA: TGTGCCAGCAGCTCCGATAAGACAGCGCTTTATGGCTACACCTTC
CDR3 protein: CASSSDKTALYGYTF

V gene: TRBV2
D gene: NA
J gene: TRBJ1-5
clone size: NA
CDR3 DNA: TGTGCCAGCAGTGTCAGGGTCACTCAGCCCCAGCATTTT
CDR3 protein: CASSVRVTQPQHF

V gene: TRBV5-1
D gene: TRBD1
J gene: TRBJ1-1
clone size: few
CDR3 DNA: TGCGCCAGCAGCTCGACAGGGTCGACCACTGAAGCTTTCTTT
CDR3 protein: CASSSTGSTTEAFF

V gene: TRBV7-8
D gene: TRBD2
J gene: TRBJ2-7
clone size: NA
CDR3 DNA: TGTGCCAGCAGCTTAGTCCTACCGGGACTAGCGGTATACGAGCAGTACTTC
CDR3 protein: CASSLVLPGLAVYEQYF

V gene: TRBV4-3
D gene: NA
J gene: TRBJ1-1
clone size: few
CDR3 DNA: TGCGCCAGCAGCCAAGATTCAGGGTGGGCTGAAGCTTTCTTT
CDR3 protein: CASSQDSGWAEAFF

V gene: TRBV19
D gene: TRBD1
J gene: TRBJ1-4
clone size: once
CDR3 DNA: TGTGCCAGTAGTACCCGGGACAGGGGTTTTGAAAAACTGTTTTTT
CDR3 protein: CASSTRDRGFEKLFF

V gene: TRBV6-6
D gene: TRBD1
J gene: TRBJ1-5
clone size: NA
CDR3 DNA: TGTGCCAGCAGTTACGGGACAGGGTACCAGCCCCAGCATTTT
CDR3 protein: CASSYGTGYQPQHF

V gene: TRBV27
D gene: TRBD2
J gene: TRBJ2-1
clone size: few
CDR3 DNA: TGTGCCAGCAGGGGACTAGCGGGAGAAATTTACAATGAGCAGTTCTTC
CDR3 protein: CASRGLAGEIYNEQFF

V gene: TRBV25-1
D gene: NA
J gene: TRBJ2-1
clone size: few
CDR3 DNA: TGTGCCAGCACAGGGAAGGTCGGGACTTGGTACAATGAGCAGTTCTTC
CDR3 protein: CASTGKVGTWYNEQFF

V gene: TRBV5-5
D gene: TRBD1
J gene: TRBJ1-2
clone size: NA
CDR3 DNA: TGTGCCAGCAGCTTGCAACCGGGACAGGGGGCGCACTATGGCTACACCTTC
CDR3 protein: CASSLQPGQGAHYGYTF

V gene: TRBV7-9
D gene: NA
J gene: TRBJ1-1
clone size: NA
CDR3 DNA: TGTTCCAGCAGCTCCCAGGGATGGGAAGCTTTCTTT
CDR3 protein: CSSSSQGWEAFF

V gene: TRBV28
D gene: NA
J gene: TRBJ2-3
clone size: once
CDR3 DNA: TGTGCCAGCAGTGCCAGAGGCGGGGGCACAGATACGCAGTATTTT
CDR3 protein: CASSARGGGTDTQYF

V gene: TRBV4-3
D gene: NA
J gene: TRBJ2-6
clone size: once
CDR3 DNA: TGCGCCAGCAGCCCAGGGTCTGGGGCCAACGTCCTGACTTTC
CDR3 protein: CASSPGSGANVLTF

V gene: TRBV7-9
D gene: TRBD1
J gene: TRBJ2-5
clone size: NA
CDR3 DNA: TGTGCCAGCAGCCACCCCGTATGGGACAGATTGCGGGAGACCCAGTACTTC
CDR3 protein: CASSHPVWDRLRETQYF

V gene: TRBV9
D gene: NA
J gene: TRBJ1-1
clone size: NA
CDR3 DNA: TGTGCCAGCAGCCCCCGGACAATATTAAACACTGAAGCTTTCTTT
CDR3 protein: CASSPRTILNTEAFF

V gene: TRBV18
D gene: TRBD1
J gene: TRBJ1-6
clone size: NA
CDR3 DNA: TGTGCCAGCTCACCAGGAGCAGGGGGCCATTCACCCCTCCACTTT
CDR3 protein: CASSPGAGGHSPLHF

V gene: TRBV4-1
D gene: NA
J gene: TRBJ2-6
clone size: few
CDR3 DNA: TGCGCCAGCAGCCTTAGCCCGTACTCTGGGGCCAACGTCCTGACTTTC
CDR3 protein: CASSLSPYSGANVLTF

V gene: TRBV18
D gene: NA
J gene: TRBJ1-5
clone size: NA
CDR3 DNA: TGTGCCAGCTCACCGGGACAAGCCAATCAGCCCCAGCATTTT
CDR3 protein: CASSPGQANQPQHF

V gene: TRBV11-3
D gene: NA
J gene: TRBJ1-5
clone size: NA
CDR3 DNA: TGTGCCAGCAGCTCCATATTCAGGGCCACAGGTTTGGGGCAGCCCCAGCATTTT
CDR3 protein: CASSSIFRATGLGQPQHF

V gene: TRBV13
D gene: NA
J gene: TRBJ1-4
clone size: NA
CDR3 DNA: TGTGCCAGCAGCTTAGGCCTAGGGGATGAAAAACTGTTTTTT
CDR3 protein: CASSLGLGDEKLFF

V gene: TRBV5-4
D gene: NA
J gene: TRBJ2-2
clone size: NA
CDR3 DNA: TGTGCCAGCAGCTTGGGTGGGAGTGGTACCGGGGAGCTGTTTTTT
CDR3 protein: CASSLGGSGTGELFF

V gene: TRBV29-1
D gene: TRBD1
J gene: TRBJ2-5
clone size: NA
CDR3 DNA: TGCAGCGTTGAAGGGCACAGGGGGCGCCGGACCCAGTACTTC
CDR3 protein: CSVEGHRGRRTQYF

V gene: TRBV6-5
D gene: TRBD2
J gene: TRBJ2-5
clone size: once
CDR3 DNA: TGTGCCAGCACCCTCGGGCGGGGGGCGCAAGAGACCCAGTACTTC
CDR3 protein: CASTLGRGAQETQYF

V gene: TRBV28
D gene: TRBD1
J gene: TRBJ1-1
clone size: NA
CDR3 DNA: TGTGCCAGCAGTGCGGGACAGTACCTGTACACTGAAGCTTTCTTT
CDR3 protein: CASSAGQYLYTEAFF

V gene: TRBV7-8
D gene: NA
J gene: TRBJ1-4
clone size: NA
CDR3 DNA: TGTGCCAGCAGCCCGGACAGAAATGAAAAACTGTTTTTT
CDR3 protein: CASSPDRNEKLFF

V gene: TRBV2
D gene: TRBD1
J gene: TRBJ1-5
clone size: NA
CDR3 DNA: TGTGCCAGCAGTTCCCAGGGGGGTACTCAGCCCCAGCATTTT
CDR3 protein: CASSSQGGTQPQHF

V gene: TRBV5-4
D gene: NA
J gene: TRBJ2-3
clone size: NA
CDR3 DNA: TGTGCCAGCAGCCGGACAGCTTTCACAGATACGCAGTATTTT
CDR3 protein: CASSRTAFTDTQYF

V gene: TRBV15
D gene: TRBD1
J gene: TRBJ2-7
clone size: NA
CDR3 DNA: TGTGCCACCAGCAGGGCTGGACAGGGTGTCCACGAGCAGTACTTC
CDR3 protein: CATSRAGQGVHEQYF

V gene: TRBV9
D gene: NA
J gene: TRBJ1-6
clone size: NA
CDR3 DNA: TGTGCCAGCAGCGTTCAGGTATCTTCACCCCTCCACTTT
CDR3 protein: CASSVQVSSPLHF

V gene: TRBV6-4
D gene: TRBD2
J gene: TRBJ2-2
clone size: NA
CDR3 DNA: TGTGCCAGCAGTGCCCTAGCGGGGGGTAACACCGGGGAGCTGTTTTTT
CDR3 protein: CASSALAGGNTGELFF

V gene: TRBV4-3
D gene: NA
J gene: TRBJ2-3
clone size: NA
CDR3 DNA: TGCGCCAGCAGCCAAGATTATCAGGGAGGCGCAGATACGCAGTATTTT
CDR3 protein: CASSQDYQGGADTQYF

V gene: TRBV4-3
D gene: TRBD1
J gene: TRBJ2-7
clone size: NA
CDR3 DNA: TGCGCCAGCAGCCAAGGGACAGGGTTATCCTACGAGCAGTACTTC
CDR3 protein: CASSQGTGLSYEQYF

V gene: TRBV29-1
D gene: NA
J gene: TRBJ2-1
clone size: NA
CDR3 DNA: TGCAGCGTAGGTTCGGACAGTAGGTACAATGAGCAGTTCTTC
CDR3 protein: CSVGSDSRYNEQFF

V gene: TRBV4-3
D gene: TRBD2
J gene: TRBJ2-3
clone size: NA
CDR3 DNA: TGCGCCAGCAGCGCCGAGAGGGCAACTAGCGGGGTCACAGATACGCAGTATTTT
CDR3 protein: CASSAERATSGVTDTQYF

V gene: TRBV4-1
D gene: TRBD2
J gene: TRBJ2-2
clone size: NA
CDR3 DNA: TGCGCCAGCAGCCAAGGGCTGTGGCTAGCGGGAGTCTGGGGCGGGGAGCTGTTTTTT
CDR3 protein: CASSQGLWLAGVWGGELFF

V gene: TRBV28
D gene: TRBD2
J gene: TRBJ2-1
clone size: NA
CDR3 DNA: TGTGCCAGCAGCCTCGTCTCTAGCGGGGGGGCCGAGTACAATGAGCAGTTCTTC
CDR3 protein: CASSLVSSGGAEYNEQFF

V gene: TRBV6-1
D gene: NA
J gene: TRBJ1-6
clone size: NA
CDR3 DNA: TGTGCCAGCAGTGAGGGGGCGGAGAATTCACCCCTCCACTTT
CDR3 protein: CASSEGAENSPLHF

V gene: TRBV9
D gene: NA
J gene: TRBJ1-3
clone size: NA
CDR3 DNA: TGTGCCAGCAGTTCCTCGGGCTCTGGAAACACCATATATTTT
CDR3 protein: CASSSSGSGNTIYF

V gene: TRBV6-4
D gene: TRBD2
J gene: TRBJ2-3
clone size: few
CDR3 DNA: TGTGCCAGCAGTGACGCGGGGGGGACAGATACGCAGTATTTT
CDR3 protein: CASSDAGGTDTQYF

V gene: TRBV2
D gene: TRBD2
J gene: TRBJ2-5
clone size: NA
CDR3 DNA: TGTGCCAGCAGTGGGACTAGCGGGGGGGTTCAAGAGACCCAGTACTTC
CDR3 protein: CASSGTSGGVQETQYF

V gene: TRBV19
D gene: NA
J gene: TRBJ2-7
clone size: NA
CDR3 DNA: TGTGCCAGTAGTTTCCGTACTCCTTCCTACGAGCAGTACTTC
CDR3 protein: CASSFRTPSYEQYF

V gene: TRBV10-3
D gene: NA
J gene: TRBJ1-1
clone size: NA
CDR3 DNA: TGTGCCATCAGTGGGGGGGGTTTGAACACTGAAGCTTTCTTT
CDR3 protein: CAISGGGLNTEAFF

V gene: TRBV5-4
D gene: NA
J gene: TRBJ1-6
clone size: NA
CDR3 DNA: TGTGCCAGCAGCTTGGGGGGCAGCTCCTATAATTCACCCCTCCACTTT
CDR3 protein: CASSLGGSSYNSPLHF

V gene: TRBV19
D gene: NA
J gene: TRBJ2-6
clone size: NA
CDR3 DNA: TGTGCCAGTAGTGACCCGAGGCGCGGGGCCAACGTCCTGACTTTC
CDR3 protein: CASSDPRRGANVLTF

V gene: TRBV27
D gene: TRBD2
J gene: TRBJ2-7
clone size: NA
CDR3 DNA: TGTGCCAGCAGTTTAACCCTAGCGGTATCCCACGAGCAGTACTTC
CDR3 protein: CASSLTLAVSHEQYF

V gene: TRBV5-5
D gene: NA
J gene: TRBJ1-1
clone size: NA
CDR3 DNA: TGTGCCAGCAGCTTGGGTTTCGGCCAGGTCGGGAGCGGAGCTTTCTTT
CDR3 protein: CASSLGFGQVGSGAFF

V gene: TRBV7-3
D gene: NA
J gene: TRBJ1-4
clone size: NA
CDR3 DNA: TGTGCCAGCAGCTTGGGGCAGAATGAAAAACTGTTTTTT
CDR3 protein: CASSLGQNEKLFF

V gene: TRBV4-3
D gene: TRBD1
J gene: TRBJ1-2
clone size: NA
CDR3 DNA: TGCGCCAGCAGCCAAGAAGAGGGACAGGGGTTGTCTGGCTACACCTTC
CDR3 protein: CASSQEEGQGLSGYTF

V gene: TRBV5-4
D gene: NA
J gene: TRBJ2-7
clone size: NA
CDR3 DNA: TGTGCCAGCAGCCCCGGACAGACCAGCGCCTACGAGCAGTACTTC
CDR3 protein: CASSPGQTSAYEQYF

V gene: TRBV7-6
D gene: NA
J gene: TRBJ2-4
clone size: NA
CDR3 DNA: TGTGCCAGCAGCTTAGCAGGTTGGGGCCAAACTACCAAAAACATTCAGTACTTC
CDR3 protein: CASSLAGWGQTTKNIQYF

V gene: TRBV5-1
D gene: TRBD2
J gene: TRBJ2-4
clone size: NA
CDR3 DNA: TGCGCCAGCAGCGTGGAACTAGCGGGAGTCAAAAACATTCAGTACTTC
CDR3 protein: CASSVELAGVKNIQYF